These 29 T cell receptor beta chains were all obtained from the same sample, sequenced in a study of T cells in Graves' hyperthyroidism and ophthalmopathy. It was RNA transcripts that yielded the amplified TCR beta CDR3 regions. With the HTBI primer set, the TCR CDR3 went through a first round of RT-PCR. TCRdb independently ran MiXCR on the multiplex PCR reads; one entry per CDR3 protein. The repertoire holds hundreds of thousands of distinct CDR3 sequences, with over 40% as singletons. The sample consisted of peripheral blood or thyroid tissue (not recorded which). The receptor set was obtained from an adult man with Graves' disease, either hyperthyroidism or ophthalmopathy (not recorded which).

This chain uses TRBV7-8 with TRBJ1-6; 7 bases agree with TRBD1. The length of the CDR3 is 15 residues. The J segment lost 9 bases and the V segment lost 8 bases, leaving 13 bases of the junction unmatched. Germline CDR1 SGHVS, CDR2 FQNEAQ. CDR3 amino acids: CASSPDRDRSSPLHF. CDR3 sequence (DNA): TGTGCCAGCTCCCCGGACCGGGACAGATCTTCACCCCTCCACTTT.

The chain is built from TRBV7-3 and TRBJ2-7; D may be TRBD1 or TRBD2 (6 bases each). The V gene's germline CDR1 is SGHTA and CDR2 FQGTGA. CDR3 length: 15 amino acids. V gave up 2 bases and J gave up 3 bases, with 14 bases separating them. The CDR3 coding sequence is TGTGCCAGCAGCTTAGCGACCAGGGGAGGCTACGAGCAGTACTTC. Protein sequence: CASSLATRGGYEQYF. Looking up the rest from reference TRBV7-3 and TRBJ2-7 gives the full variable domain: GAGVSQTPSNKVTEKGKYVELRCDPISGHTALYWYRQSLGQGPEFLIYFQGTGAADDSGLPNDRFFAVRPEGSVSTLKIQRTERGDSAVYLCASSLATRGGYEQYFGPGTRLTVT.

This clonotype was detected once. This chain joins TRBV20-1 and TRBJ2-5, with 7 bases matching TRBD1. V trimming: 3 bases; J trimming: 8 bases; junction bases outside the gene matches: 15. CDR3 size: 15 residues. Looked up from germline, CDR1 is DFQATT and CDR2 is SNEGSKA (reference sequence). CDR3 protein: CSARENRGQMVTQYF. The CDR3 region has the DNA TGCAGTGCTAGGGAGAACAGGGGCCAAATGGTTACCCAGTACTTC.

The chain recombines TRBV24-1 with TRBJ2-3; D may be TRBD1 (6 bases). The V and J ends lost 6 bases and 6 bases respectively, with 21 bases between them. Germline assignment: CDR1 KGHDR and CDR2 SFDVKD. The CDR3 is 16 amino acids. Written as DNA, the CDR3 is TGTGCCACCAGTTCGACAGGATCCACGAACCGTGATACGCAGTATTTT. Translated, it gives CATSSTGSTNRDTQYF.

This clonotype was found a few times. The chain joins TRBV6-5 to TRBJ2-7, with 8 bases matching TRBD1. The germline CDR1 and CDR2 sequences are MNHEY and SVGAGI. V lost 5 bases, J lost 3 bases, and 9 bases stayed unmatched. CDR3 length: 15 residues. The CDR3 DNA follows: TGTGCCAGCAGTCCATTCGGACAGGGAGGCTACGAGCAGTACTTC. Its translation: CASSPFGQGGYEQYF.

The rearrangement links TRBV7-2 to TRBJ1-6; a weak D match, TRBD1 (5 bases). V gave up 10 bases and J gave up 8 bases, with 15 bases separating them. Germline CDR1 reads SGHTA; CDR2 reads FQGNSA. The length of the CDR3 is 13 residues. The CDR3 is CAISSDTDSPLHF. The CDR3 region has the DNA TGTGCCATCAGTTCGGACACGGATTCACCCCTCCACTTT. Full variable domain (rest looked up from reference TRBV7-2 and TRBJ1-6): GAGVSQSPSNKVTEKGKDVELRCDPISGHTALYWYRQSLGQGLEFLIYFQGNSAPDKSGLPSDRFSAERTGGSVSTLTIQRTQQEDSAVYLCAISSDTDSPLHFGNGTRLTVT.

This clonotype has just one count. One junction end does not reproduce the germline sequence, and a read error may be involved. This rearrangement joins TRBV10-3 to TRBJ1-4; D possibly corresponds to TRBD1 (5 bases). The length of the CDR3 is 14 residues. Germline loops: CDR1 ENHRY, CDR2 SYGVKD. The CDR3 DNA reads TGTGCCAGCAGTTTGGACACTGGGGTTGAAAAACTGTTTTTT. Translating gives CASSLDTGVEKLFF.

This clonotype occurred a few times. This chain joins TRBV20-1 and TRBJ2-2; 8 bases are a match to TRBD1. The CDR3 is 13 residues long. V trimming: 3 bases; J trimming: 4 bases; junction bases outside the gene matches: 1. From germline, CDR1 is DFQATT and CDR2 SNEGSKA (reference sequence). The CDR3 is CSARTGATGELFF. The CDR3 bases are TGCAGTGCTAGGACAGGGGCCACCGGGGAGCTGTTTTTT.

The sample holds one count of this clonotype. The rearrangement links TRBV7-2 to TRBJ1-1; 7 bases are shared with TRBD1. Germline values: CDR1 SGHTA, CDR2 FQGNSA. Germline trimming cut 4 bases from V and 0 bases from J; bases unmatched to any gene: 5. The CDR3 length is 15 residues. The CDR3 DNA is TGTGCCAGCAGCTCGGGACAGTCGGTGAACACTGAAGCTTTCTTT. Translated: CASSSGQSVNTEAFF.

J is TRBJ2-7 and V is TRBV20-1; maybe TRBD2 (5 bases). In germline, CDR1 is DFQATT, CDR2 SNEGSKA (reference sequence). CDR3 length: 15 residues. V dropped 4 bases and J dropped 4 bases, with 20 bases sitting between them. CDR3 coding DNA: TGCAGTGCTACAATCTCGGGATCACCTAAGTACGAGCAGTACTTC. It yields the protein CSATISGSPKYEQYF.

The chain is built from TRBV2 and TRBJ1-2, with a tentative D call TRBD1 (6 bases). V lost 4 bases and J 4 bases, leaving 19 bases between the germline ends. CDR1 is SNHLY, CDR2 FYNNEI, per germline. This CDR3 contains 16 residues. For the CDR3, the DNA is TGTGCCAGCAGTGGGCGGGCAGGGGCGGCTAGCTATGGCTACACCTTC. Translating gives CASSGRAGAASYGYTF.

This clonotype was found a few times. The rearrangement uses TRBV5-1 and TRBJ1-5; D is uncertain. V was clipped by 3 bases and J by 2 bases, with 9 bases between them. Germline V CDR1 and CDR2: SGHRS, YFSETQ. This CDR3 has 14 residues. CDR3 sequence reads: CASSSNGGNQPQHF. The CDR3 nucleotides are TGCGCCAGCAGCTCTAACGGGGGCAATCAGCCCCAGCATTTT.

The rearrangement links TRBV15 to TRBJ2-3, with TRBD2 identical over 7 bases. This CDR3 has 16 amino acids. Trimming at V came to 5 bases and at J to 1 base, leaving 9 bases not matched to a gene. Germline V gene lookup returns CDR1 LNHNV and CDR2 YYDKDF (reference sequence). DNA of the CDR3: TGTGCCACCAGCGGCGGACGGGAGGCCCGCACAGATACGCAGTATTTT. It is translated as CATSGGREARTDTQYF.

This chain connects TRBV10-3 to TRBJ1-5; perhaps TRBD1 as D (5 bases). Looked up from germline, CDR1 is ENHRY and CDR2 is SYGVKD. The V and J ends lost 3 bases and 1 base respectively, with 13 bases between them. CDR3 size: 16 residues. The CDR3 region has the DNA TGTGCCATCAGTGAAGGTGGACATTTAAGCAATCAGCCCCAGCATTTT. Its protein is CAISEGGHLSNQPQHF.

This chain uses TRBV24-1 with TRBJ1-2; TRBD1 matches at 8 bases. The CDR3 consists of 15 residues. From germline, CDR1 is KGHDR and CDR2 SFDVKD. J lost 5 bases, V lost 4 bases, and 8 bases had no gene match. The CDR3: CATSEAGTGFYGYTF. In DNA, the CDR3 is TGTGCCACCAGTGAAGCCGGGACAGGCTTTTATGGCTACACCTTC.

There are many counts of this clonotype. J is TRBJ1-5 and V is TRBV19; D is possibly TRBD1 (5 bases). This CDR3 region has 12 residues. Looked up from germline, CDR1 is LNHDA and CDR2 is SQIVND (reference sequence). Trimming stripped 7 bases from V and 5 bases from J, with 9 bases between. The CDR3 sequence: CASTQGDQPQHF. CDR3 DNA: TGTGCCAGTACCCAAGGGGATCAGCCCCAGCATTTT.

This clonotype was counted a few times. The genes are TRBV12-3 or TRBV12-4 and TRBJ2-7; 10 positions match TRBD1. CDR3 length: 14 residues. Trimming at V came to 4 bases and at J to 6 bases, leaving 6 bases not matched to a gene. In nucleotides, the CDR3 is TGTGCCAGCAGTTCCGGGACAGGGGCCCTCGAGCAGTACTTC. Its translation: CASSSGTGALEQYF.

The gene calls are TRBV7-6 and TRBJ2-2; TRBD2 might be the D (6 bases). CDR3 length: 15 amino acids. V was shortened by 5 bases and J by 2 bases, with 12 bases between the two germline ends. CDR1 and CDR2 from the germline V gene are SGHVS and FNYEAQ. CDR3 DNA sequence: TGTGCCAGCAGCAGGGAGGTCTTTAACACCGGGGAGCTGTTTTTT. Protein: CASSREVFNTGELFF.

This clonotype was found many times. The rearrangement links TRBV7-6 to TRBJ1-4; 8 bases agree with TRBD1. With V trimmed by 1 base and J by 7 bases, 5 bases remained unmatched. Germline V lookup: CDR1 SGHVS, CDR2 FNYEAQ. There are 15 residues in the CDR3. In DNA, the CDR3 is TGTGCCAGCAGCTTAGGGCAGGGGGCGATTGAAAAACTGTTTTTT. It translates to CASSLGQGAIEKLFF.

The chain employs TRBV15 and TRBJ1-2, with D maybe TRBD1 (6 bases). CDR3 length equals 12 residues. The germline V gene encodes CDR1 LNHNV and CDR2 YYDKDF (reference sequence). With 5 bases removed from V and 8 bases from J, the gap between germline ends came to 12 bases. The CDR3 DNA reads as TGTGCCACCAGCGACAGGAGTCACGGCTACACCTTC. It yields the protein CATSDRSHGYTF.

The V and J genes are TRBV29-1 and TRBJ1-2; D is undetermined. This CDR3 contains 10 residues. Germline values: CDR1 SQVTM, CDR2 ANQGSEA. CDR3 region: CRGGPYGYTF. DNA for the CDR3: TGCAGAGGAGGGCCCTATGGCTACACCTTC.

This clonotype was observed many times. CDR3 protein: CAISEETGAEQYF. DNA of the CDR3: TGTGCCATCAGTGAGGAAACAGGGGCCGAGCAGTACTTC. V is TRBV10-3 and J is TRBJ2-7; 7 bases map to TRBD1. CDR1 and CDR2 from the germline V gene are ENHRY and SYGVKD. Trimming took 2 bases from V and 6 from J; bases not matched to a gene: 4. This CDR3 has 13 residues.

The V call is TRBV29-1, the J call TRBJ1-5; 8 bases match TRBD1. Germline lookup yields CDR1 SQVTM and CDR2 ANQGSEA. Trimming at V came to 5 bases and at J to 5 bases, leaving 8 bases not matched to a gene. The CDR3 runs to 14 residues. This chain's CDR3 is CSVTTGAGYQPQHF. CDR3 nucleotide sequence: TGCAGCGTTACGACAGGGGCCGGGTATCAGCCCCAGCATTTT.

The gene calls are TRBV24-1 and TRBJ2-3; TRBD2 matches at 8 bases. CDR3 length: 16 residues. CDR1 and CDR2 (germline): KGHDR, SFDVKD. Trimming at V came to 3 bases and at J to 0 bases, leaving 4 bases not matched to a gene. CDR3 loop: CATSDRAGVSTDTQYF. CDR3 in DNA: TGTGCCACCAGTGATCGAGCGGGAGTCAGCACAGATACGCAGTATTTT.

On this clonotype itself: A read error is possible here, since a much larger clone lies one base away. DNA of the CDR3: TGTGCCAGCAGTGAGTCGGTCAGGAACACTGAAGCTTTCTTT. It encodes CASSESVRNTEAFF. The V and J genes are TRBV25-1 and TRBJ1-1, with no clear D. CDR1 and CDR2 from the germline V gene are MGHDK and SYGVNS. The V end lost 3 bases, the J end lost 1 base, and 9 bases lay between the germline ends. CDR3 length equals 14 residues.

This clonotype has a count of ten or more. The V call is TRBV2, the J call TRBJ1-5; perhaps TRBD1 as D (6 bases). V gave up 5 bases and J gave up 3 bases, with 8 bases separating them. The CDR3 extends over 13 amino acids. Germline CDR1 and CDR2: SNHLY and FYNNEI. The CDR3 DNA sequence: TGTGCCAGCAGTCGGGACACCAATCAGCCCCAGCATTTT. It specifies CASSRDTNQPQHF.

This chain links TRBV7-8 with TRBJ1-6, with 7 bases that match TRBD1. Unmatched junction bases numbered 4, after V lost 1 base and J lost 7 bases. CDR1 and CDR2 from the germline V gene are SGHVS and FQNEAQ. CDR3 length: 15 residues. The DNA of the CDR3 is TGTGCCAGCAGCTTAGAGGGACAGTCGAATTCACCCCTCCACTTT. Translated, it gives CASSLEGQSNSPLHF.

This clonotype was detected only a few times. V is TRBV12-3 or TRBV12-4 and J is TRBJ2-7; TRBD2 aligns across 8 bases. The CDR3 loop spans 17 amino acids. Germline trimming cut 6 bases from V and 0 bases from J; bases unmatched to any gene: 13. For the CDR3, the DNA is TGTGCCAGCAGCCCTCATCCGGGACTAGAGGGCTCCTACGAGCAGTACTTC. Amino acids: CASSPHPGLEGSYEQYF.

This clonotype was recorded at least ten times. The genes are TRBV2 and TRBJ1-6, with unresolved D. The CDR3 sequence is 14 residues long. The germline V and J ends were trimmed by 8 bases and 7 bases, with 15 bases remaining between them. Looked up from germline, CDR1 is SNHLY and CDR2 is FYNNEI. The CDR3 spells CASLAVLQNSPLHF. The CDR3 DNA follows: TGTGCCAGCCTCGCGGTTCTACAGAATTCACCCCTCCACTTT.